A selection of T cell receptor beta chains follows, all from one sample in a study of T cells in localized non-small cell lung cancer. Data came from immunoSEQ multiplex PCR; TCRdb stores just in-frame clones and leaves some out. The sample lists over 30,000 clones, about 90% seen once, with roughly 2.5% in the top ten. The sequenced sample was peripheral blood, obtained before any cancer treatment. The receptors originated from a woman aged 35 to 75 with stage I lung adenocarcinoma. Both conserved end residues are part of each CDR3. The D gene is left open where the match is weak. Size tells how often a clone was seen (once, few, many) or the class of an expanded clone, and some rows leave it out.

clone_size	v_call	j_call	d_call	cdr3_aa	cdr3_nt
NA	TRBV6-1	TRBJ2-7	TRBD2	CASSEREGQSEQYF	TGTGCCAGCAGTGAAAGGGAGGGCCAGAGCGAGCAGTACTTC
NA	TRBV27	TRBJ2-7	NA	CASRNPGRAYEQYF	TGTGCCAGCAGAAACCCGGGACGAGCCTACGAGCAGTACTTC
NA	TRBV6-5	TRBJ2-7	TRBD1	CASRTGVREQYF	TGTGCCAGCAGGACAGGGGTCCGCGAGCAGTACTTC
NA	TRBV4-1	TRBJ2-2	NA	CASSQEIRGANTGELFF	TGCGCCAGCAGCCAAGAGATTAGAGGGGCGAACACCGGGGAGCTGTTTTTT
once	TRBV18	TRBJ1-2	TRBD1	CASSPPNGQGLYGYTF	TGTGCCAGCTCACCCCCTAACGGACAGGGTTTGTATGGCTACACCTTC
NA	TRBV16	TRBJ1-5	TRBD1	CASSQGVRDRGRRGNQPQHF	TGTGCCAGCAGCCAAGGAGTCCGGGACAGGGGGCGAAGGGGCAATCAGCCCCAGCATTTT
NA	TRBV5-1	TRBJ2-2	NA	CASSFTGELFF	TGCGCCAGCAGCTTTACCGGGGAGCTGTTTTTT
NA	TRBV6-1	TRBJ2-3	TRBD2	CASRKLAGGTDTQYF	TGTGCCAGCAGAAAACTAGCGGGAGGCACAGATACGCAGTATTTT
NA	TRBV9	TRBJ2-6	NA	CASSPRGSGGSSGANVLTF	TGTGCCAGCAGCCCAAGAGGGTCAGGGGGGAGCTCTGGGGCCAACGTCCTGACTTTC
NA	TRBV9	TRBJ2-1	TRBD2	CASSVQRESYNEQFF	TGTGCCAGCAGCGTTCAGCGGGAGTCCTACAATGAGCAGTTCTTC
NA	TRBV2	TRBJ2-2	NA	CASRSNTGELFF	TGTGCCAGCAGATCAAACACCGGGGAGCTGTTTTTT